The 16 T cell receptor beta chains below come from one sample, sequenced in a study of blood T cells in healthy people across ages. Alongside a J-beta primer mix, a sample-barcoded 5' primer served in a second PCR lasting roughly 6 to 12 cycles. TCRdb re-analysed the 5' RACE reads in MiXCR, keeping a single row per CDR3 protein. The sample lists roughly 640,000 distinct CDR3 sequences, about 30% occurring once. The sequenced sample was blood. These receptors were taken from an elderly woman in good health.

This clonotype was detected ten times or more. The gene calls are TRBV28 and TRBJ2-5; perhaps TRBD1 as D (5 bases). V was trimmed by 2 bases and J by 5 bases, leaving 12 bases between them. The CDR3 spans 14 residues. Germline values: CDR1 MDHEN, CDR2 SYDVKM. The CDR3 spells CASSLPSGSETQYF. CDR3 nucleotide sequence: TGTGCCAGCAGTTTACCCTCAGGGTCCGAGACCCAGTACTTC.

V usage is TRBV18 and J usage is TRBJ2-2; D is uncertain. The CDR3 totals 12 residues. Germline assignment: CDR1 KGHSH and CDR2 LQKENI. V was trimmed by 5 bases and J by 7 bases, leaving 8 bases between them. For the CDR3, the DNA is TGTGCCAGCTCAGCCCCGGGCGGGGAGCTGTTTTTT. Protein sequence: CASSAPGGELFF.

The chain links TRBV5-1 to TRBJ1-2, with 7 bases identical to TRBD1. V lost 4 bases, J lost 8 bases, and 11 bases stayed unmatched. The CDR3 length is 14 residues. The V gene's germline CDR1 is SGHRS and CDR2 YFSETQ. The chain's CDR3 is CASSRDRVLGGYTF. CDR3 sequence (DNA): TGCGCCAGCAGCCGAGACAGGGTGCTAGGCGGCTACACCTTC. The whole variable domain, remainder taken from reference TRBV5-1 and TRBJ1-2, is KAGVTQTPRYLIKTRGQQVTLSCSPISGHRSVSWYQQTPGQGLQFLFEYFSETQRNKGNFPGRFSGRQFSNSRSEMNVSTLELGDSALYLCASSRDRVLGGYTFGSGTRLTVV.

The sample holds many counts of this clonotype. The V call is TRBV11-2, the J call TRBJ2-4; D unclear. The V end was cut by 1 base, the J end by 5 bases, with 9 bases between. In germline, CDR1 is SGHAT, CDR2 FQNNGV. The CDR3 spans 14 residues. CDR3 bases: TGTGCCAGCAGCTTAGCTCGGCCCCAAAACATTCAGTACTTC. Protein: CASSLARPQNIQYF.

Comments on this clonotype: With a much larger clone just one base away, this may be a read error. The V call is TRBV12-3 or TRBV12-4, the J call TRBJ1-6; 7 positions agree with TRBD1. The CDR3 consists of 15 residues. CDR3 amino acids: CASSDRASHNSPLHF. In nucleotides, the CDR3 is TGTGCCAGCAGTGACAGGGCCTCCCATAATTCACCCCTCCACTTT.

V is TRBV6-1 and J is TRBJ1-2; D call uncertain. Deletions cut 5 bases from V and 0 bases from J, with 10 bases between. Germline CDR1 reads MNHNS; CDR2 reads SASEGT. The CDR3 loop spans 14 amino acids. The CDR3 protein is CASSRTDANYGYTF. CDR3 nucleotides: TGTGCCAGCAGTCGAACGGATGCTAACTATGGCTACACCTTC.

As for this clonotype: The missing conserved phenylalanine or tryptophan at the end of this CDR3 makes a read error likely. The chain combines TRBV29-1 with TRBJ1-1; D may be TRBD1 (5 bases). The germline V gene encodes CDR1 SQVTM and CDR2 ANQGSEA. V was shortened by 2 bases and J by 4 bases, with 14 bases between the two germline ends. This CDR3 is built from 14 residues. CDR3 amino acids: CSVEPGARFTEAFC. The DNA for the CDR3 is TGCAGCGTTGAACCTGGGGCACGGTTCACTGAAGCTTTCTGT.

The chain has TRBV10-3 and TRBJ2-4, with D unclear. The tail of the sequence fits TRBJ2-7 better, so the J call may be wrong. Germline V gene data show CDR1 as ENHRY and CDR2 as SYGVKD. The CDR3 is 15 residues long. DNA for the CDR3: TGTGCCATCAGTGATGGGCCTACCACCCACTACGAGCAGTACTTC. This sequence encodes CAISDGPTTHYEQYF.

This clonotype was observed at least ten times. The chain carries TRBV20-1 and TRBJ2-7, with 10 bases matching TRBD2. With V trimmed by 3 bases and J by 6 bases, 8 bases remained unmatched. This CDR3 contains 14 residues. In germline, CDR1 is DFQATT, CDR2 SNEGSKA (reference sequence). CDR3 sequence: CSARGVERGGEQYF. CDR3 bases: TGCAGTGCTAGGGGAGTTGAGCGGGGGGGCGAGCAGTACTTC.

At least ten counts were recorded for this clonotype. The chain is built from TRBV27 and TRBJ2-1; no definite D call. Germline V lookup: CDR1 MNHEY, CDR2 SMNVEV (reference sequence). CDR3 length equals 12 residues. Trimming cost V 8 bases and J 8 bases, with 13 bases left between them. The CDR3 loop is CASLYWSDEQFF. The CDR3 DNA reads as TGTGCCAGCTTATACTGGTCGGATGAGCAGTTCTTC.

The rearrangement links TRBV9 to TRBJ2-7; the match to TRBD2 covers 9 bases. The CDR3 covers 17 residues. V dropped 0 bases and J dropped 7; count of bases not matched to a gene: 14. Germline V CDR1 and CDR2: SGDLS, YYNGEE. The CDR3, as DNA: TGTGCCAGCAGCGTAGCCGCCGGGACTAGCTTGAACAATGAGCAGTACTTC. Its translation: CASSVAAGTSLNNEQYF.

A note on this clonotype: One end of the junction is discordant with germline, which a read error may explain. The genes are TRBV20-1 and TRBJ2-3; D is unresolved. This CDR3 comprises 11 residues. Germline V CDR1 and CDR2: DFQATT, SNEGSKA (reference sequence). The CDR3 DNA sequence: TGCAGTGCTAAGACTTCAGATGCGCAGTATTTT. It translates to CSAKTSDAQYF.

This clonotype was seen a handful of times. V is TRBV6-6 and J is TRBJ1-1; possibly TRBD1 for D (6 bases). The CDR3 sequence is 14 residues long. Trimming left V 6 bases short and J 3 bases short, with 14 bases between. CDR1 MNHNY and CDR2 SVGAGI come from the germline V gene (reference sequence). The CDR3 reads CASSHRESHTEAFF. CDR3 DNA sequence: TGTGCCAGCAGCCACAGGGAGAGTCACACTGAAGCTTTCTTT.

This clonotype was observed at least ten times. V gene TRBV27 combines with J gene TRBJ2-7; no clear D gene. Germline assignment: CDR1 MNHEY and CDR2 SMNVEV (reference sequence). This CDR3 spans 13 amino acids. The V gene lost 5 bases and the J gene lost 2 bases, with 10 bases spanning the gap. The CDR3 loop reads CASSNHGTYEQYF. The CDR3 DNA is TGTGCCAGCAGTAATCATGGGACCTACGAGCAGTACTTC.

V is TRBV3-1 and J is TRBJ1-4, with a possible D match to TRBD1 (6 bases). V shed 4 bases and J shed 7 bases, with 16 bases lying between them. The CDR3 has 15 amino acids. CDR1 LGHDT and CDR2 YNNKEL come from the germline V gene (reference sequence). In DNA form, the CDR3 reads TGTGCCAGCAGCCTCCCGTCGGGGGCTGGTGAAAAACTGTTTTTT. The encoded protein is CASSLPSGAGEKLFF.

As regards this clonotype: This sequence may be a read error, since a much larger clone differs from it by one base. The J gene is TRBJ1-5, the V gene TRBV12-3 or TRBV12-4; the match to TRBD1 covers 8 bases. The CDR3 is made up of 15 amino acids. V gave up 8 bases and J gave up 9 bases; unmatched junction bases: 15. Here the CDR3 reads CASGWTGTGNMPQHF. The CDR3 DNA reads TGTGCCAGCGGGTGGACAGGGACGGGCAATATGCCCCAGCATTTT.